These 4 T cell receptor beta chains were all obtained from the same sample, sequenced in a study of vaccination and CD4 T cells after COVID-19 (dated 2022 in TCRdb). The sample's treatment or condition, from its label and the paper: roughly 10-day PBMC culture with coronavirus spike peptide pools or control peptides (ViraFEST assay). Preparation of the library involved PCR. Sequencing used an Illumina iSeq 100. TCR sequencing of DNA from cultured CD4+ T cells used the Oncomine TCR Beta short-read assay at the Johns Hopkins FTIC core. TCRdb cleaned the public reads at Q25 with fastp, built clones with MiXCR and kept in-frame beta chains. Identical CDR3 protein sequences are pooled into one entry, listed with their most common genes and DNA. The sample table records about 3,900 distinct CDR3 sequences; about 19% of these occur just once. Of the sample, 21% is held by the ten largest clones. The antigens these receptors bind are not known.

Specimen: CD4+ T cells from blood, cultured in vitro. All receptors derive from a human donor who had recovered from COVID-19.

This clonotype came up a few times. The chain combines TRBV19 with TRBJ1-5, with TRBD1 matching over 8 bases. The CDR3 has 19 amino acids. The V gene's germline CDR1 is LNHDA and CDR2 SQIVND (reference sequence). The junction had 17 bases not matched to a gene; V was cut back by 7 bases and J by 0 bases. The CDR3 here is CASTPGGPAHSYSNQPQHF. Here the CDR3 DNA reads TGTGCCAGTACACCAGGGGGCCCGGCGCACTCATATAGCAATCAGCCCCAGCATTTT.

CDR3 sequence reads: CASSRTTEETQYF. The CDR3 DNA reads as TGTGCCAGCAGCCGGACCACGGAAGAGACCCAGTACTTC. V usage is TRBV7-8 and J usage is TRBJ2-5; D remains unclear. The germline V gene has CDR1 SGHVS and CDR2 FQNEAQ. The CDR3 is 13 residues long. V lost 5 bases and J lost 3, with 10 bases in between.

The chain employs TRBV5-5 and TRBJ1-5; 8 nucleotides align to TRBD1. This CDR3 region has 15 residues. CDR1 and CDR2 from the germline V gene are SGHKS and YYEKEE (reference sequence). J was trimmed by 3 bases and V by 1 base; bases with no gene match: 3. The CDR3 is CASSLSTGDNQPQHF. The CDR3 DNA sequence: TGTGCCAGCAGCTTGTCGACAGGGGACAATCAGCCCCAGCATTTT.

The table lists this clonotype with a few counts. This sequence joins TRBV6-1 and TRBJ2-7; D is perhaps TRBD1 or TRBD2 (6 bases each). The CDR3 contains 14 residues. CDR1 is MNHNS, CDR2 SASEGT, per germline. V was cut by 7 bases and J by 0 bases, with 13 bases left in between. The CDR3 reads CASNGGLGSYEQYF. CDR3 bases: TGTGCCAGCAATGGGGGGCTTGGCTCCTACGAGCAGTACTTC.